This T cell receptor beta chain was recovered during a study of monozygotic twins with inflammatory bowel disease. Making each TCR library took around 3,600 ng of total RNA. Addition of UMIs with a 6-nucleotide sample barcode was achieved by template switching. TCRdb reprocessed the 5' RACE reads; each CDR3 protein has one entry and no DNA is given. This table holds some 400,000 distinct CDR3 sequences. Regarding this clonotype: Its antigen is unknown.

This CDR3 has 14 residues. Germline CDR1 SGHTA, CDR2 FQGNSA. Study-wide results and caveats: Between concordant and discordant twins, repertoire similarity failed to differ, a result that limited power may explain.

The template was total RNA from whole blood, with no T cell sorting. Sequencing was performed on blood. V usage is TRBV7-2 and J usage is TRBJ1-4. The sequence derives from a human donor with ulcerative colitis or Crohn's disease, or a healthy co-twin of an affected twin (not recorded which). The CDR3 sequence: CASSSGLRNEKLFF.